This T cell receptor beta chain was recorded in a study of blood T cell repertoires in COVID-19. Study overall: Both acute and convalescent COVID-19 samples were obtained from the United States, Italy and Spain.

Libraries were prepared by immunoSEQ multiplex PCR; TCRdb keeps only in-frame clonotypes and omits some of them. Found here are some 120,000 clones, 86% of them singletons; the top ten hold roughly 4.9%. This clone was detected once. Germline CDR1 is DFQATT and CDR2 is SNEGSKA (reference sequence). The CDR3 has 11 amino acids. The ends were cut back, 7 bases at V and 5 bases at J, with 11 bases in the middle. This rearrangement joins TRBV20-1 to TRBJ2-5; D may be TRBD2 (6 bases). Specimen: peripheral blood. This sequence originates from a human donor in a cohort sampled during active COVID-19. The CDR3 DNA is TGCAGTGTGGCGGGGTCGGAGACCCAGTACTTC. Its protein is CSVAGSETQYF.